This T cell receptor beta chain was profiled in a study of vaccination effects on CD4 cells after COVID-19 (dated by TCRdb to the early 2020s). About the investigation overall: In the ViraFEST assay, PBMC were stimulated with viral peptide pools, and TCR sequencing was then used to find antigen-specific CD4+ T cell clonotypes based on their expansion. Across the study, the median time from the second dose to post-vaccine sampling was 72 days (range 14 to 241). Each well held roughly 2.2 million PBMC cultured in IMDM containing approximately 5.3% human AB serum, roughly 9.6 IU/ml IL-2 and gentamicin, along with roughly 10 ug/ml peptides. SARS-CoV-2 spike-specific CD4+ TCR repertoires were compared before and after mRNA vaccination in COVID-19 convalescent patients and in infection-naive vaccine recipients. A total of around eleven COVID-19 convalescent patients and a handful of SARS-CoV-2-naive healthy vaccine recipients were included in the full study. The Oncomine TCR Beta short-read assay on an Illumina iSeq 100 was used to sequence cultures from other donors in the study.

On this clone: This clone's antigen is unknown. One base away there is no much larger clone; base qualities are not given.

V loses 0 bases at its end and J loses 3 bases; junction bases beyond the gene matches: 4. The CDR1 and CDR2 encoded by the germline V gene are ENHRY and SYGVKD. From cysteine to phenylalanine, the CDR3 is 16 amino acids long. Just CDR3 DNA is preserved here, 48 bases in frame from base 1. Receptor libraries were prepared by the immunoSEQ multiplex PCR assay. DNA from the CD4+ T cells that had been cultured and isolated underwent TCR beta CDR3 sequencing. Per the source publication's procedure: Non-productive TCR sequences were discarded, and reads were trimmed to the CDR3 region, with only CDR3s of 7 or more amino acids retained. Antigen-specific clonotypes were identified using the MANAFEST web app by comparison of expansion in peptide wells against reference cultures. To count as positive, a clone had to show expansion at FDR<0.05 compared with the reference and with all other wells, an odds ratio above 5, and a frequency above 0.1% in two replicate wells. Cross-reactive clonotypes were defined as significantly expanded in SARS-CoV-2 spike wells and in at least one common cold coronavirus spike condition. CDR3 similarity was assessed by Levenshtein distance using the stringdist R package, and unrooted trees were constructed with ape in R 3.6.1. What TCRdb holds here is the immuneACCESS table cut down to in-frame rearrangements. Part of the clones is not present; checked against another copy, under half of the missing clones reflect an unresolved V gene, and the others are unexplained. V, J and clone size are taken as reported in that table, and D and trimming were inferred from the DNA itself. The sample data list about 40,000 clones, and about 70% of these were observed just once. Jointly, the top ten make up less than 9.5% of the sample.

Overall study outcomes, separate from this receptor: Limitations of the study were the small number of convalescent patients and the absence of early post-infection timepoints. Marked clonal contraction was observed in both infection-induced and vaccine-induced clones at late post-vaccination timepoints, consistent with waning T cell responses. In healthy vaccine recipients, vaccine-induced clones were almost all SARS-CoV-2 mono-reactive, with only 1 of 255 cross-reactive with common cold coronaviruses.

After about 10 days of culture, CD4+ T cells were isolated with the EasySep CD4+ T cell isolation kit. Participants received two doses of either the BNT162b2 or the mRNA-1273 mRNA SARS-CoV-2 vaccine. Healthy vaccine recipients had no prior SARS-CoV-2 infection, confirmed by negative nucleocapsid antibodies before and after vaccination. On days 3 and 7, half of the culture medium was replaced with fresh IL-2-containing medium. Each peptide stimulation condition was cultured in triplicate wells unless otherwise noted. Using Ficoll-Paque Plus gradient centrifugation, PBMC were separated from whole blood and then either used fresh or cryopreserved at -140C. The QIAamp micro DNA kit was used to extract genomic DNA from the cultured CD4+ T cells.

The sample in question was CD4+ T cells from PBMCs cultured without peptide, obtained after COVID-19 vaccination. Recombination connected TRBV10-3 to TRBJ2-3; 9 central bases correspond to TRBD2. The sequence derives from a human donor who received a COVID-19 vaccine. The DNA reads TGTGCCATCAGTGAGTCTAGCGGGGGATTTACAGATACGCAGTATTTT. It translates as CAISESSGGFTDTQYF.